The 28 T cell receptor beta chains below all came from one sample that was sequenced in a study of cytomegalovirus exposure and HLA in healthy donors. Primers: 60 Vbeta forward and 13 Jbeta reverse. Libraries were prepared by immunoSEQ multiplex PCR; TCRdb keeps only in-frame clonotypes and omits some of them. The sample gives 150,000 to 200,000 clones, 75% to 85% of which show up once; roughly 1.5% is in the top ten. Sequenced material: PBMCs. The receptors stem from a woman between 50 and 59 years old in good health and CMV-seronegative.

This sequence joins TRBV7-9 and TRBJ1-2; 7 positions agree with TRBD1. This CDR3 has 15 residues. CDR1 and CDR2 from the germline V gene are SEHNR and FQNEAQ (reference sequence). Trimming removed 1 base from V and 4 bases from J; junction bases left unmatched: 6. CDR3 in amino acids: CASSLETGFGYGYTF. As DNA, the CDR3 is TGTGCCAGCAGCTTAGAGACAGGGTTCGGCTATGGCTACACCTTC.

This clone was detected only once. V gene TRBV19 combines with J gene TRBJ1-1; possible D gene TRBD1, 6 bases. Germline-derived CDR1 and CDR2 are LNHDA and SQIVND (reference sequence). The CDR3 covers 15 residues. Between the trimmed V and J ends, which lost 7 bases and 5 bases, there was a span of 20 bases. CDR3 in DNA: TGTGCCAGTACCACCGTTGATGGGGGCAGGACTGAAGCTTTCTTT. This codes for CASTTVDGGRTEAFF.

This chain joins TRBV4-2 and TRBJ2-1; 8 nucleotides agree with TRBD2. CDR1 is LGHNA and CDR2 is YNFKEQ in the germline V gene. CDR3 length equals 16 residues. Trimming at V came to 0 bases and at J to 4 bases, leaving 5 bases not matched to a gene. The CDR3 region is CASSQDSLAGYNEQFF. CDR3 nucleotide sequence: TGTGCCAGCAGCCAAGATAGCCTAGCGGGTTACAATGAGCAGTTCTTC.

The CDR3 nucleotides are TGTGCCAGCAGCGTATCCGCCGAAGGGACTAGCGTTGTCTACGAGCAGTACTTC. Protein sequence: CASSVSAEGTSVVYEQYF. The chain couples TRBV9 to TRBJ2-7; 10 nucleotides line up with TRBD2. Looked up from germline, CDR1 is SGDLS and CDR2 is YYNGEE. The CDR3 is 18 residues long. The V gene end was trimmed by 1 base and the J gene end by 3 bases; junction bases not matched to a gene: 13.

This chain uses TRBV5-1 with TRBJ2-1; 10 nucleotides agree with TRBD1. The CDR3 has 15 amino acids. CDR1 and CDR2 (germline): SGHRS, YFSETQ. V lost 7 bases, J lost 0 bases, and 4 bases stayed unmatched. This CDR3 reads CASRQGAGSYNEQFF. CDR3 sequence (DNA): TGCGCCAGCCGACAGGGGGCGGGCTCCTACAATGAGCAGTTCTTC.

V is TRBV4-1 and J is TRBJ2-2; TRBD1 aligns across 10 bases. This CDR3 has 16 residues. Losses at the gene ends were 4 bases for V and 5 bases for J; bases not matched to a gene: 7. From germline, CDR1 is MGHRA and CDR2 YSYEKL. This CDR3 is CASSLPGQGSTGELFF. The DNA of the CDR3 is TGCGCCAGCAGCCTCCCGGGACAGGGGAGTACCGGGGAGCTGTTTTTT.

The rearrangement uses TRBV2 and TRBJ1-4; 9 positions agree with TRBD1. Trimming removed 1 base from V and 6 bases from J; junction bases left unmatched: 0. CDR1 SNHLY and CDR2 FYNNEI come from the germline V gene. This CDR3 region has 14 residues. CDR3 nucleotide sequence: TGTGCCAGCAGTGAAGACAGGGGGCATGAAAAACTGTTTTTT. Translation: CASSEDRGHEKLFF.

This clone has more than one count but fewer than ten. The chain is built from TRBV5-4 and TRBJ1-1; tentative D call: TRBD1 (5 bases). This CDR3 contains 14 residues. Trimming left V 2 bases short and J 1 base short, with 9 bases between. Germline V gene lookup returns CDR1 SGHNT and CDR2 YYREEE (reference sequence). The CDR3, as DNA: TGTGCCAGCAGCTTACCCGACAGGAACACTGAAGCTTTCTTT. It is translated as CASSLPDRNTEAFF.

Only a few counts were recorded for this clone. The chain is built from TRBV7-3 and TRBJ1-4; 10 nucleotides match TRBD1. The CDR3 has 16 amino acids. The trim removed 5 bases at V and 0 bases at J, leaving 3 bases unmatched. In germline, CDR1 is SGHTA, CDR2 FQGTGA. The CDR3 DNA follows: TGTGCCAGCAGCCGGACAGGGGGGGCAACTAATGAAAAACTGTTTTTT. It translates to CASSRTGGATNEKLFF.

The chain is built from TRBV5-4 and TRBJ2-5; TRBD2 matches at 11 bases. The CDR3 contains 16 residues. Germline CDR1 is SGHNT and CDR2 is YYREEE (reference sequence). Trimming removed 0 bases from V and 6 bases from J; junction bases left unmatched: 7. DNA of the CDR3: TGTGCCAGCAGCTTGGGTACTAGCGGGAGTTGGAAGACCCAGTACTTC. This codes for CASSLGTSGSWKTQYF.

The chain carries TRBV9 and TRBJ2-1; 7 bases agree with TRBD2. Trimming took 3 bases from V and 4 from J; bases not matched to a gene: 7. Germline CDR1 reads SGDLS; CDR2 reads YYNGEE. The CDR3 spans 15 residues. CDR3 coding DNA: TGTGCCAGCAGCGAGCGGCGGGACTATTACAATGAGCAGTTCTTC. Amino acids: CASSERRDYYNEQFF.

This clone occurred once. The chain combines TRBV7-3 with TRBJ2-3; weak D call: TRBD2 (5 bases). The CDR3 extends over 14 amino acids. The V gene's germline CDR1 is SGHTA and CDR2 FQGTGA. Trimming took off 6 bases at V and 3 bases at J, with 13 bases between the two ends. The CDR3 is CASSRGVGTDTQYF. DNA for the CDR3: TGTGCCAGCAGTCGGGGAGTTGGGACAGATACGCAGTATTTT.

This clone was recorded a few times. V usage is TRBV2 and J usage is TRBJ2-3; weak D call: TRBD1 (6 bases). The germline V and J ends were trimmed by 3 bases and 5 bases, with 9 bases remaining between them. This CDR3 contains 13 residues. CDR1 SNHLY and CDR2 FYNNEI come from the germline V gene. CDR3 DNA sequence: TGTGCCAGCAGTGATGGGGGCGAAGATACGCAGTATTTT. This sequence encodes CASSDGGEDTQYF.

This chain links TRBV2 with TRBJ2-1; a weak D match, TRBD2 (5 bases). CDR1 is SNHLY and CDR2 is FYNNEI in the germline V gene. Trimming removed 1 base from V and 8 bases from J, with 9 bases in between. This CDR3 has 13 residues. CDR3 coding DNA: TGTGCCAGCAGTGAAGTGTACGGGGATGAGCAGTTCTTC. The encoded protein is CASSEVYGDEQFF.

CDR3 residues: CASSLTRVNTEAFF. The CDR3 nucleotides are TGTGCCAGTAGTTTGACGCGGGTGAACACTGAAGCTTTCTTT. The rearrangement joins TRBV19 to TRBJ1-1; unclear D gene. This CDR3 region has 14 residues. Germline CDR1 LNHDA, CDR2 SQIVND (reference sequence). V was cut by 5 bases and J by 0 bases, with 10 bases left in between.

The rearrangement joins TRBV28 to TRBJ2-7; the match to TRBD2 covers 8 bases. Germline V gene lookup returns CDR1 MDHEN and CDR2 SYDVKM. Trimming cost V 1 base and J 3 bases; bases outside gene matches: 2. This CDR3 has 14 residues. This CDR3 reads CASSLYGTSYEQYF. The CDR3 DNA follows: TGTGCCAGCAGTTTATACGGGACTAGCTACGAGCAGTACTTC.

J is TRBJ1-1 and V is TRBV6-5, with D perhaps matching TRBD1 (5 bases). Germline CDR1 MNHEY, CDR2 SVGAGI. The CDR3 totals 15 residues. The ends were cut back, 7 bases at V and 0 bases at J, with 15 bases in the middle. CDR3 nucleotide sequence: TGTGCCAGCACCGAGGCAGGGCTAATGAACACTGAAGCTTTCTTT. Its protein product is CASTEAGLMNTEAFF.

V usage is TRBV13 and J usage is TRBJ1-1; D remains unclear. Trimming pared 7 bases from V and 5 bases from J, leaving 17 bases between. Germline V gene lookup returns CDR1 PRHDT and CDR2 FYEKMQ (reference sequence). CDR3 length: 14 amino acids. CDR3 nucleotide sequence: TGTGCCAGCACCTTGGTCCGAGCGGGAACTGAAGCTTTCTTT. It codes for CASTLVRAGTEAFF. The whole variable domain, filled in from reference TRBV13 and TRBJ1-1, reads AAGVIQSPRHLIKEKRETATLKCYPIPRHDTVYWYQQGPGQDPQFLISFYEKMQSDKGSIPDRFSAQQFSDYHSELNMSSLELGDSALYFCASTLVRAGTEAFFGQGTRLTVV.

The chain recombines TRBV7-2 with TRBJ2-3, with TRBD1 matching over 9 bases. Trimming removed 2 bases from V and 4 bases from J; junction bases left unmatched: 4. Germline-derived CDR1 and CDR2 are SGHTA and FQGNSA. The CDR3 runs 15 residues. The CDR3 protein is CASSLRTGAPDTQYF. DNA of the CDR3: TGTGCCAGCAGCTTACGGACAGGGGCCCCAGATACGCAGTATTTT.

CDR3 nucleotides: TGTGCCAGCAGTTACGGGACGACCCCCAACAGGGTTTGGACTGAAGCTTTCTTT. It yields the protein CASSYGTTPNRVWTEAFF. V usage is TRBV27 and J usage is TRBJ1-1; D possibly corresponds to TRBD1 (6 bases). Deletions cut 4 bases from V and 5 bases from J, with 26 bases between. CDR1 is MNHEY and CDR2 is SMNVEV in the germline V gene (reference sequence). This CDR3 has 18 residues.

This chain links TRBV5-6 with TRBJ2-5; possibly TRBD2 for D (5 bases). CDR1 is SGHDT, CDR2 YYEEEE, per germline. This CDR3 spans 16 amino acids. V shed 4 bases and J shed 1 base, with 17 bases lying between them. CDR3 coding DNA: TGTGCCAGCAGCCCCGGGATTCTGGCACTCCAAGAGACCCAGTACTTC. Amino acid sequence: CASSPGILALQETQYF.

This sequence joins TRBV28 and TRBJ1-1, with TRBD1 identical over 12 bases. Germline CDR1 is MDHEN and CDR2 is SYDVKM. CDR3 length: 19 residues. J lost 6 bases, V lost 6 bases, and 20 bases had no gene match. This CDR3 reads CASRLTGTGGRSTSAEAFF. The CDR3 DNA is TGTGCCAGCAGACTAACCGGGACAGGGGGCAGGAGTACTAGTGCTGAAGCTTTCTTT.

The chain is built from TRBV6-5 and TRBJ2-7; 7 nucleotides align to TRBD1. Looked up from germline, CDR1 is MNHEY and CDR2 is SVGAGI. V shed 6 bases and J 4 bases; nucleotides not matched to a gene: 12. The length of the CDR3 is 15 residues. As DNA, the CDR3 is TGTGCCAGCAGATCCAGAGGGGGCAGTAGGTACGAGCAGTACTTC. Translation gives CASRSRGGSRYEQYF.

The genes are TRBV4-1 and TRBJ2-1; D is unresolved. Germline CDR1 reads MGHRA; CDR2 reads YSYEKL. V was cut by 4 bases and J by 4 bases, with 17 bases left in between. This CDR3 is built from 16 residues. CDR3 sequence (DNA): TGCGCCAGCAGCCTCCCCGTGGCAGGTGTTTACAATGAGCAGTTCTTC. Its protein product is CASSLPVAGVYNEQFF.

V and J are TRBV7-2 and TRBJ1-2; possibly TRBD1 for D (5 bases). The CDR3 consists of 13 residues. Germline CDR1 is SGHTA and CDR2 is FQGNSA. V gave up 2 bases and J gave up 8 bases, with 12 bases separating them. The DNA for the CDR3 is TGTGCCAGCAGCTTACAGGGAAAATTAGGCTACACCTTC. Amino acids: CASSLQGKLGYTF. Using reference TRBV7-2 and TRBJ1-2 for the parts outside the CDR3, the full variable domain is GAGVSQSPSNKVTEKGKDVELRCDPISGHTALYWYRQSLGQGLEFLIYFQGNSAPDKSGLPSDRFSAERTGGSVSTLTIQRTQQEDSAVYLCASSLQGKLGYTFGSGTRLTVV.

The V and J genes are TRBV5-6 and TRBJ2-5, with a possible D match to TRBD2 (5 bases). CDR3 length: 14 amino acids. Germline CDR1 is SGHDT and CDR2 is YYEEEE. Deletions cut 4 bases from V and 4 bases from J, with 14 bases between. The DNA for the CDR3 is TGTGCCAGCAGCGCCACGGAAGGACTAGAGACCCAGTACTTC. Protein sequence: CASSATEGLETQYF.

This clone was counted between two and nine times. This rearrangement joins TRBV2 to TRBJ1-5; no reliable D call. The CDR3 runs to 13 residues. The ends were cut back, 3 bases at V and 3 bases at J, with 6 bases in the middle. CDR1 and CDR2 from the germline V gene are SNHLY and FYNNEI. The CDR3 loop is CASSDFPNQPQHF. The CDR3 nucleotides are TGTGCCAGCAGTGACTTCCCCAATCAGCCCCAGCATTTT.

The chain uses TRBV29-1 and TRBJ1-1, with D possibly TRBD1 on 5 matching bases. CDR3 length: 17 residues. Germline V lookup: CDR1 SQVTM, CDR2 ANQGSEA. The V end lost 0 bases, the J end lost 0 bases, and 17 bases lay between the germline ends. CDR3 sequence: CSVEDLAGIGVNTEAFF. In nucleotides, the CDR3 is TGCAGCGTTGAAGATCTCGCAGGGATAGGGGTGAACACTGAAGCTTTCTTT. The full variable domain, with the rest looked up from reference TRBV29-1 and TRBJ1-1, is SAVISQKPSRDICQRGTSLTIQCQVDSQVTMMFWYRQQPGQSLTLIATANQGSEATYESGFVIDKFPISRPNLTFSTLTVSNMSPEDSSIYLCSVEDLAGIGVNTEAFFGQGTRLTVV.